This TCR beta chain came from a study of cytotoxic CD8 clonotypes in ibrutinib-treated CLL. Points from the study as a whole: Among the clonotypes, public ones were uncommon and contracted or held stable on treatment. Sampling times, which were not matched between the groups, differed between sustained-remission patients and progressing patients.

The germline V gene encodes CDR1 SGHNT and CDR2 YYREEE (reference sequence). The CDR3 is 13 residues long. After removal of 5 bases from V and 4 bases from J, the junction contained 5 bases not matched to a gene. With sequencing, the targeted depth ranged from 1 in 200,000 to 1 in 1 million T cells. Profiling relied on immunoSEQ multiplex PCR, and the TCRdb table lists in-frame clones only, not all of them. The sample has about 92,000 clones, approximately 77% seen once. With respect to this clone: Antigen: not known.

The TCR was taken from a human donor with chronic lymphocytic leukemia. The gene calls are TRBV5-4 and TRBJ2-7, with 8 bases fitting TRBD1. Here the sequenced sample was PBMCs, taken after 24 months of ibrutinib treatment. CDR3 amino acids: CASRQGQAYEQYF. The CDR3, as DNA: TGTGCCAGCAGACAGGGACAGGCATACGAGCAGTACTTC. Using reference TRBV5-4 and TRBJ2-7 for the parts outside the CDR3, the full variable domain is ETGVTQSPTHLIKTRGQQVTLRCSSQSGHNTVSWYQQALGQGPQFIFQYYREEENGRGNFPPRFSGLQFPNYSSELNVNALELDDSALYLCASRQGQAYEQYFGPGTRLTVT.